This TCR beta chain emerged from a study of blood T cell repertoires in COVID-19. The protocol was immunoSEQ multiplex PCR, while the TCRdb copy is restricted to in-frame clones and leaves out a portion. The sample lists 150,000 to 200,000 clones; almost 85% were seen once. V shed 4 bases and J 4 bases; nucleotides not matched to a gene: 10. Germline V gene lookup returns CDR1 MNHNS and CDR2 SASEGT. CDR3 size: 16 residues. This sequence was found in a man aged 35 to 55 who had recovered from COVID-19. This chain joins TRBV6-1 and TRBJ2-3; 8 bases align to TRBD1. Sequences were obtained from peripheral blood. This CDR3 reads CASSGLWDRIADTQYF. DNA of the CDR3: TGTGCCAGCAGTGGATTATGGGACAGGATCGCAGATACGCAGTATTTT.